These 17 T cell receptor beta chains share one sample of origin, sequenced in a study of blood T cell repertoires in COVID-19. The table came from immunoSEQ multiplex PCR; TCRdb's copy has only in-frame clones and leaves some out. The sample includes 430,000 or so clones, over 85% of them seen just once. Input material: peripheral blood. All receptors come from a man between 18 and 29 years old with COVID-19, enrolled during active disease.

The chain is built from TRBV6-9 and TRBJ2-3, with D hard to call. Trimming pared 5 bases from V and 1 base from J, leaving 13 bases between. Germline V CDR1 and CDR2: MNHGY, SVAAGI. This CDR3 spans 15 amino acids. The DNA for the CDR3 is TGTGCCAGCAGTCGCCCGGTGTGTGGCACAGATACGCAGTATTTT. This gives the protein CASSRPVCGTDTQYF.

The chain recombines TRBV7-8 with TRBJ2-2; D call uncertain. The CDR3 sequence is 13 residues long. Trimming stripped 2 bases from V and 3 bases from J, with 4 bases between. Per germline, CDR1 SGHVS and CDR2 FQNEAQ. CDR3 sequence reads: CASSLQYTGELFF. The DNA for the CDR3 is TGTGCCAGCAGCTTACAGTACACCGGGGAGCTGTTTTTT. The entire variable domain, with the rest obtained from reference TRBV7-8 and TRBJ2-2, is as follows: GAGVSQSPRYKVAKRGQDVALRCDPISGHVSLFWYQQALGQGPEFLTYFQNEAQLDKSGLPSDRFFAERPEGSVSTLKIQRTQQEDSAVYLCASSLQYTGELFFGEGSRLTVL.

The J gene is TRBJ1-4, the V gene TRBV6-5, with D perhaps TRBD1 (6 bases). Germline V gene lookup returns CDR1 MNHEY and CDR2 SVGAGI. V shed 10 bases and J shed 4 bases, with 7 bases lying between them. This CDR3 is built from 11 residues. The CDR3 reads CATQGNEKLFF. CDR3 sequence (DNA): TGTGCCACACAGGGTAATGAAAAACTGTTTTTT.

The chain joins TRBV24-1 to TRBJ2-3; possible D gene TRBD2, 6 bases. The V end lost 4 bases, the J end lost 5 bases, and 9 bases lay between the germline ends. The CDR3 totals 13 residues. The germline V gene has CDR1 KGHDR and CDR2 SFDVKD. The CDR3, as DNA: TGTGCCACCAGTGACACTAGCTTAGATACGCAGTATTTT. Translating gives CATSDTSLDTQYF.

This chain uses TRBV5-1 with TRBJ2-2; 9 positions agree with TRBD1. V shed 0 bases, J shed 6 bases, and the junction held 18 bases outside the gene matches. Germline CDR1 SGHRS, CDR2 YFSETQ. CDR3 length equals 20 residues. Written as DNA, the CDR3 is TGCGCCAGCAGCTTGGCCCTCATGACAGGGGGACTGCCTGCGGCCGGGGAGCTGTTTTTT. Its translation: CASSLALMTGGLPAAGELFF.

The chain uses TRBV19 and TRBJ2-5, with TRBD1 identical over 11 bases. This CDR3 spans 15 amino acids. The germline V gene encodes CDR1 LNHDA and CDR2 SQIVND (reference sequence). J lost 6 bases, V lost 0 bases, and 3 bases had no gene match. CDR3 sequence (DNA): TGTGCCAGTAGTATAGATGGGACAGGGGGGAAGACCCAGTACTTC. Translation: CASSIDGTGGKTQYF.

This chain uses TRBV5-1 with TRBJ2-6; D not resolved. The CDR3 runs to 16 residues. Germline CDR1 and CDR2: SGHRS and YFSETQ. V was trimmed by 1 base and J by 0 bases, leaving 8 bases between them. This CDR3 reads CASSLTHNSGANVLTF. The CDR3 bases are TGCGCCAGCAGCTTGACACACAACTCTGGGGCCAACGTCCTGACTTTC.

The chain links TRBV5-1 to TRBJ2-5; 8 positions match TRBD2. The germline gives CDR1 SGHRS, CDR2 YFSETQ. V shed 4 bases, J shed 4 bases, and the junction held 6 bases outside the gene matches. The CDR3 is 14 amino acids. CDR3 loop: CASSTGLEGETQYF. CDR3 nucleotides: TGCGCCAGCAGCACGGGACTAGAGGGAGAGACCCAGTACTTC.

The rearrangement joins TRBV25-1 to TRBJ1-6; TRBD1 might be the D (6 bases). Trimming removed 3 bases at V and 2 bases at J, with 11 bases between. Germline V gene sequence: CDR1 MGHDK, CDR2 SYGVNS. The CDR3 is 16 amino acids. The CDR3 DNA sequence: TGTGCCAGCAGTGACCCGAGACAGGCCTATAATTCACCCCTCCACTTT. This translates into CASSDPRQAYNSPLHF.

DNA for the CDR3: TGCGCCAGCAGTGTGCAGGGAGGGACTGAAGCTTTCTTT. Amino acids: CASSVQGGTEAFF. The chain combines TRBV10-2 with TRBJ1-1; a weak D match, TRBD1 (5 bases). Trimming shortened V by 4 bases and J by 5 bases, and 11 bases separated the two germline ends. The CDR3 runs to 13 residues. Germline V gene data show CDR1 as WSHSY and CDR2 as SAAADI.

This chain uses TRBV29-1 with TRBJ1-5, with unresolved D. The CDR3 is 12 amino acids. Trimming took off 6 bases at V and 6 bases at J, with 12 bases between the two ends. Looked up from germline, CDR1 is SQVTM and CDR2 is ANQGSEA. The CDR3 reads CSVLFEGQPQHF. CDR3 bases: TGCAGCGTCCTATTCGAGGGTCAGCCCCAGCATTTT.

This sequence joins TRBV7-2 and TRBJ2-7; 9 bases line up with TRBD2. Trimming removed 2 bases from V and 3 bases from J; junction bases left unmatched: 5. The CDR3 is made up of 15 amino acids. The germline V gene has CDR1 SGHTA and CDR2 FQGNSA. The CDR3 sequence is CASSLKVLAGYEQYF. The CDR3 DNA reads TGTGCCAGCAGCTTAAAGGTACTAGCGGGCTACGAGCAGTACTTC.

The chain has TRBV6-5 and TRBJ1-1; 7 nucleotides agree with TRBD1. This CDR3 is 14 amino acids long. The germline V gene encodes CDR1 MNHEY and CDR2 SVGAGI. With 0 bases clipped from V and 6 bases from J, the junction kept 4 bases outside the gene matches. The CDR3 nucleotides read TGTGCCAGCAGTTACTCCTGGGACAGCTCTGAAGCTTTCTTT. It translates to CASSYSWDSSEAFF.

The gene calls are TRBV9 and TRBJ1-2; D ambiguous. The CDR3 is made up of 16 amino acids. The ends were cut back, 2 bases at V and 7 bases at J, with 21 bases in the middle. Germline loops: CDR1 SGDLS, CDR2 YYNGEE. Written as DNA, the CDR3 is TGTGCCAGCAGCGTCCGGAGCGAGGGAGCTCTAAGTGGCTACACCTTC. Its protein is CASSVRSEGALSGYTF. Full variable domain (remainder filled in from reference TRBV9 and TRBJ1-2): DSGVTQTPKHLITATGQRVTLRCSPRSGDLSVYWYQQSLDQGLQFLIQYYNGEERAKGNILERFSAQQFPDLHSELNLSSLELGDSALYFCASSVRSEGALSGYTFGSGTRLTVV.

The chain joins TRBV5-1 to TRBJ2-3; D is perhaps TRBD1 (5 bases). This CDR3 has 16 residues. Germline assignment: CDR1 SGHRS and CDR2 YFSETQ. V lost 1 base and J lost 9, with 21 bases in between. DNA for the CDR3: TGCGCCAGCAGCTTGCGGACGGATACCGTCTCAGGGACGCAGTATTTT. Translation gives CASSLRTDTVSGTQYF.

This chain links TRBV10-3 with TRBJ2-1; 11 positions match TRBD2. The CDR3 loop spans 16 amino acids. CDR1 is ENHRY and CDR2 is SYGVKD in the germline V gene. Germline trimming cut 2 bases from V and 7 bases from J; bases unmatched to any gene: 7. CDR3 residues: CAISEIAGGPGNEQFF. CDR3 nucleotides: TGTGCCATCAGTGAGATAGCGGGAGGGCCAGGGAATGAGCAGTTCTTC.

Comment on this clone: Other DNA sequences from this sample encode an identical CDR3 as well. CDR3 DNA: TGTGCCAGCTCACCGGGGCGAGCCAACACCGGGGAGCTGTTTTTT. Protein product: CASSPGRANTGELFF. The V gene is TRBV18, the J gene TRBJ2-2; perhaps TRBD1 as D (5 bases). V dropped 3 bases and J dropped 2 bases, with 10 bases sitting between them. This CDR3 has 15 residues. Germline loops: CDR1 KGHSH, CDR2 LQKENI.